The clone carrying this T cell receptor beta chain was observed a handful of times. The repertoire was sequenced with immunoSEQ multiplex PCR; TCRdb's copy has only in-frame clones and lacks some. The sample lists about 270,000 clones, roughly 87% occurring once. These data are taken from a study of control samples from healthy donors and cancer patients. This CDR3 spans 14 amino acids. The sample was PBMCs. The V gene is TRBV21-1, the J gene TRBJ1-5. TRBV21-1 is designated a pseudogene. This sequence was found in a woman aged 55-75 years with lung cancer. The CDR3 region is CASSQRRGNQPQHF. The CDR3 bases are TGTGCCAGCAGCCAACGACGGGGGAATCAGCCCCAGCATTTT.